This TCR beta chain was sequenced during a study of T cells in Graves' hyperthyroidism and ophthalmopathy. Amplification yielded TCR beta CDR3 regions, with RNA transcripts as the source. The HTBI primer set drove a first-round RT-PCR of the TCR CDR3. MiXCR, run by TCRdb on the multiplex PCR reads, gives a single entry per CDR3 protein. The sample yields fewer than 650,000 distinct CDR3 sequences, around 14% seen once. This clonotype was counted a few times. This CDR3 spans 11 amino acids. Germline V gene lookup returns CDR1 SQVTM and CDR2 ANQGSEA. The V and J ends lost 3 bases and 5 bases respectively, with 7 bases between them.

The chain recombines TRBV29-1 with TRBJ1-2, with D possibly being TRBD1 (5 bases). The receptor comes from a woman aged 18-29 years with Graves' ophthalmopathy. The sequencing sample was made of blood. In nucleotides, the CDR3 is TGCAGCGTTGACAGGGCGTATGGCTACACCTTC. Protein product: CSVDRAYGYTF.